Here is one T cell receptor beta chain with its context. This entry is derived from a study of blood T cell repertoires in COVID-19. Turning to the study itself: Samples representing acute and convalescent COVID-19 were sourced from the United States, Italy and Spain. PBMCs, B-cell-depleted T cells, or T cells were the source of the cDNA or gDNA that made up the material.

With V trimmed by 3 bases and J by 7 bases, 11 bases remained unmatched. Germline V gene data show CDR1 as LNHDA and CDR2 as SQIVND (reference sequence). The length of the CDR3 is 17 residues. Enrollees, about 18 to 89 years old, lived in about two dozen US areas. Original analysis: Nucleated cell counts were estimated from reference gene primer amplification. Some clones are missing from TCRdb's copy, which holds only in-frame ones; the method was immunoSEQ multiplex PCR. V, J and clone size were drawn from that table, and D and trimming were deduced from the DNA. The data show about 220,000 clones, about nine tenths seen once.

Sequenced sample: PBMCs or T cells enriched from blood (not recorded which). The chain combines TRBV19 with TRBJ2-1; 11 bases agree with TRBD2. The origin of this receptor is a woman in her thirties or forties with acute COVID-19. The CDR3 loop is CASSIPPGLAVVNEQFF. CDR3 DNA sequence: TGTGCCAGTAGTATTCCGCCGGGACTAGCGGTGGTAAATGAGCAGTTCTTC.